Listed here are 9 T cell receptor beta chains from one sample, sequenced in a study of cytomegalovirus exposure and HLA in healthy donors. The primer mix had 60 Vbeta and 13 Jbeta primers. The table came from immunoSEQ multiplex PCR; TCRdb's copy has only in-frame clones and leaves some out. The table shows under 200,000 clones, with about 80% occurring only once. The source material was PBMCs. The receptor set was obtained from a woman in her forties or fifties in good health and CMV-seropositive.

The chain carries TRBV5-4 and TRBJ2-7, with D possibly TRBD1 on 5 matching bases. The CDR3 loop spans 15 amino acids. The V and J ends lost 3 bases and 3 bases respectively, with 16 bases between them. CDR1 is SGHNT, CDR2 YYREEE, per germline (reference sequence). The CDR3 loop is CASSSRGRGIYEQYF. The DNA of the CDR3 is TGTGCCAGCAGCTCCCGAGGTAGGGGCATCTACGAGCAGTACTTC. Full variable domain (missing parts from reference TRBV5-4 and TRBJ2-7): ETGVTQSPTHLIKTRGQQVTLRCSSQSGHNTVSWYQQALGQGPQFIFQYYREEENGRGNFPPRFSGLQFPNYSSELNVNALELDDSALYLCASSSRGRGIYEQYFGPGTRLTVT.

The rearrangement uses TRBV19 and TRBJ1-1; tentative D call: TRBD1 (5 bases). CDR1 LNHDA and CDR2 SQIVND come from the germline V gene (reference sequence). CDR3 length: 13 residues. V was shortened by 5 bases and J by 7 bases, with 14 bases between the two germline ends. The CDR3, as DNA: TGTGCCAGTAGTCCGACAGCGGGAGGTGAAGCTTTCTTT. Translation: CASSPTAGGEAFF.

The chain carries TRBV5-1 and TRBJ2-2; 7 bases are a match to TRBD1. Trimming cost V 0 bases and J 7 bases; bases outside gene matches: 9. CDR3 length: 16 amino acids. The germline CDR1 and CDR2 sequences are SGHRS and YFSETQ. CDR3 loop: CASSLDGQASFGELFF. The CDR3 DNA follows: TGCGCCAGCAGCTTGGATGGACAGGCGTCTTTCGGGGAGCTGTTTTTT.

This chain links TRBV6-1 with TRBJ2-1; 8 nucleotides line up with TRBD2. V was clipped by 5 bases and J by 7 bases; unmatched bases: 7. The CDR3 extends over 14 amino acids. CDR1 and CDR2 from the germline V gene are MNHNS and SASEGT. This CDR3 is CASSPLSGGNEQFF. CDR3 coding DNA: TGTGCCAGCAGTCCCCTGAGCGGGGGAAATGAGCAGTTCTTC.

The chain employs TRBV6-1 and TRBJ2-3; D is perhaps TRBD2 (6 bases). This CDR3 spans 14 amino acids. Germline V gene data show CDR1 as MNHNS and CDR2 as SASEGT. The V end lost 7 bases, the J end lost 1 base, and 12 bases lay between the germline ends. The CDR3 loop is CASTGAGRTDTQYF. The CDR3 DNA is TGTGCCAGCACCGGGGCGGGGCGCACAGATACGCAGTATTTT.

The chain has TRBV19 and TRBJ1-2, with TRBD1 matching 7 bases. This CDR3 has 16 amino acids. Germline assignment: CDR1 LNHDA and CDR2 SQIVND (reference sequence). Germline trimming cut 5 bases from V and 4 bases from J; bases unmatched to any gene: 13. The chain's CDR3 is CASSGYRDSGGYGYTF. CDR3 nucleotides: TGTGCCAGTAGTGGGTACCGGGACAGCGGGGGCTATGGCTACACCTTC.

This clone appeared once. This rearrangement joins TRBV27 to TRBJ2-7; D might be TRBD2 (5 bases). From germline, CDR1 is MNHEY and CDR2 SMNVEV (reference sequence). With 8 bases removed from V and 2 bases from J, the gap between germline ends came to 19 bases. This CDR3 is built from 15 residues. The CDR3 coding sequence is TGTGCCAGCCATTCCGCCAGACTACCGCCCTACGAGCAGTACTTC. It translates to CASHSARLPPYEQYF.

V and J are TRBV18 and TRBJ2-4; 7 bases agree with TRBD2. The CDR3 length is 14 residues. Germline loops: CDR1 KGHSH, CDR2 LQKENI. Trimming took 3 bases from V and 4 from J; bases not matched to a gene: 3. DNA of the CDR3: TGTGCCAGCTCACCGGCTAGCGGAAAAAACATTCAGTACTTC. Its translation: CASSPASGKNIQYF.

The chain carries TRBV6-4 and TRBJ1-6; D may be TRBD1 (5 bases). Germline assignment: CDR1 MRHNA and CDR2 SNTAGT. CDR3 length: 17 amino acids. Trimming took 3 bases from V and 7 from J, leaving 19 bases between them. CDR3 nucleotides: TGTGCCAGCAGTGAGATGCCAGGGCTGCTCGACAATTCACCCCTCCACTTT. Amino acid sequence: CASSEMPGLLDNSPLHF.